The 5 T cell receptor beta chains listed next were all sequenced from one sample in a study of cytomegalovirus exposure and HLA in healthy donors. In the PCR, 60 Vbeta and 13 Jbeta primers were used. Produced via immunoSEQ multiplex PCR; TCRdb's table is partial and in-frame only. The table shows some 85,000 clones, with roughly three quarters occurring only once. What was sequenced was PBMCs. Receptor source: a man younger than 40 in good health and CMV-seronegative.

The V gene is TRBV6-1, the J gene TRBJ2-7; 9 nucleotides align to TRBD2. The length of the CDR3 is 15 residues. Trimming at V came to 5 bases and at J to 2 bases, leaving 7 bases not matched to a gene. Germline V gene sequence: CDR1 MNHNS, CDR2 SASEGT. The CDR3 reads CASSHSGRAPYEQYF. In nucleotides, the CDR3 is TGTGCCAGCAGTCATAGCGGGAGAGCGCCCTACGAGCAGTACTTC.

This chain links TRBV7-6 with TRBJ2-5; 12 positions match TRBD2. The CDR3 sequence is 14 residues long. Germline lookup yields CDR1 SGHVS and CDR2 FNYEAQ. V lost 5 bases to trimming and J lost 5 bases; unmatched junction nucleotides: 3. The CDR3 DNA reads TGTGCCAGCAGCACGGGACTAGCGGGTGAGACCCAGTACTTC. Translation: CASSTGLAGETQYF.

About this clone itself: This same CDR3 is encoded by further DNA sequences in the sample. The V call is TRBV4-1, the J call TRBJ2-7, with TRBD1 identical over 7 bases. Germline values: CDR1 MGHRA, CDR2 YSYEKL. With 0 bases clipped from V and 1 base from J, the junction kept 6 bases outside the gene matches. The CDR3 sequence is 16 residues long. CDR3 residues: CASSQDFPGGSYEQYF. CDR3 sequence (DNA): TGCGCCAGCAGCCAAGATTTTCCAGGGGGATCCTACGAGCAGTACTTC.

The rearrangement links TRBV27 to TRBJ2-7, with 9 bases that match TRBD2. The length of the CDR3 is 16 residues. V lost 2 bases, J lost 2 bases, and 7 bases stayed unmatched. Germline V gene data show CDR1 as MNHEY and CDR2 as SMNVEV (reference sequence). The CDR3 spells CASSLQSSGNTYEQYF. Written as DNA, the CDR3 is TGTGCCAGCAGTTTACAGTCTAGCGGGAACACCTACGAGCAGTACTTC.

The chain recombines TRBV6-5 with TRBJ1-1; 9 bases align to TRBD1. Unmatched junction bases numbered 5, after V lost 6 bases and J lost 6 bases. This CDR3 spans 13 amino acids. Germline V CDR1 and CDR2: MNHEY, SVGAGI. The CDR3 is CASSPRTGAEAFF. DNA of the CDR3: TGTGCCAGCAGCCCCAGGACAGGGGCTGAAGCTTTCTTT.